These T cell receptor beta chains were read from a single sample in a study of OX40 agonist ivuxolimab in advanced cancers. Method: immunoSEQ multiplex PCR; TCRdb's copy keeps in-frame clones and lacks some. The data contain 55,000 to 80,000 clones, about 86% of them seen just once; the ten biggest clones take up around 2.4%. The input for sequencing was CD4+ or CD8+ T cells sorted from blood, taken in a trial of the OX40 agonist ivuxolimab. The receptors originated from an adult with an advanced solid tumor such as melanoma, head and neck, liver or kidney cancer. Both conserved end residues are part of each CDR3. The order of the fields is D gene, J gene, clone size, V gene, CDR3 DNA, CDR3 protein. A D gene is named only where the DNA matches it firmly. Where a row states a size, it is once, few, many or the class of an expanded clone; other rows omit it.

d_gene: NA; j_gene: TRBJ2-1; abundance: NA; v_gene: TRBV19; CDR3nt: TGTGCCAGTAGTGGGACGGACGGATACAATGAGCAGTTCTTC; CDR3aa: CASSGTDGYNEQFF
d_gene: NA; j_gene: TRBJ1-3; abundance: NA; v_gene: TRBV18; CDR3nt: TGTGCCAGCTCACCAGGGGATAGTGGAAACACCATATATTTT; CDR3aa: CASSPGDSGNTIYF
d_gene: TRBD2; j_gene: TRBJ2-7; abundance: NA; v_gene: TRBV25-1; CDR3nt: TGTGCCAGCAGTGAGAGCGGGAGATATGAGCAGTACTTC; CDR3aa: CASSESGRYEQYF
d_gene: TRBD1; j_gene: TRBJ1-2; abundance: NA; v_gene: TRBV2; CDR3nt: TGTGCCAGCAGTCAGGGGGCAGGCTACACCTTC; CDR3aa: CASSQGAGYTF
d_gene: NA; j_gene: TRBJ2-1; abundance: NA; v_gene: TRBV28; CDR3nt: TGTGCCAGTATTAGCTGGGGGAATGAGCAGTTCTTC; CDR3aa: CASISWGNEQFF
d_gene: NA; j_gene: TRBJ2-5; abundance: NA; v_gene: TRBV6-6; CDR3nt: TGTGCCAGCAGTCTACAGGTACCAGAGACCCAGTACTTC; CDR3aa: CASSLQVPETQYF
d_gene: NA; j_gene: TRBJ1-1; abundance: NA; v_gene: TRBV7-2; CDR3nt: TGTGCCAGCAGCTTAGATGGAACACTTTTGAACACTGAAGCTTTCTTT; CDR3aa: CASSLDGTLLNTEAFF
d_gene: NA; j_gene: TRBJ2-4; abundance: NA; v_gene: TRBV7-8; CDR3nt: TGTGCCAGCAGCTTAGCTCGGTCCCTCGGGGACAAAAACATTCAGTACTTC; CDR3aa: CASSLARSLGDKNIQYF
d_gene: TRBD1; j_gene: TRBJ1-2; abundance: once; v_gene: TRBV4-2; CDR3nt: TGTGCCAGCAGCCAAGACCTTGGTGGGGACAGGGGTCTCTATGGCTACACCTTC; CDR3aa: CASSQDLGGDRGLYGYTF
d_gene: NA; j_gene: TRBJ2-1; abundance: once; v_gene: TRBV4-3; CDR3nt: TGCGCCAGCAGCCAAGCGGTAACGAGCTACAATGAGCAGTTCTTC; CDR3aa: CASSQAVTSYNEQFF
d_gene: NA; j_gene: TRBJ2-6; abundance: NA; v_gene: TRBV27; CDR3nt: TGTGCCAGCAGTTTCCTTGGGGCGGCGCTTTACTCTGGGGCCAACGTCCTGACTTTC; CDR3aa: CASSFLGAALYSGANVLTF
d_gene: NA; j_gene: TRBJ2-7; abundance: NA; v_gene: TRBV20-1; CDR3nt: TGCAGCGGGGGAAGTTCCTACGAGCAGTACTTC; CDR3aa: CSGGSSYEQYF
d_gene: NA; j_gene: TRBJ2-5; abundance: NA; v_gene: TRBV27; CDR3nt: TGTGCCAGCAGTGCGCGATCGGGACTCTACCGTCATTCTAAGGAGACCCAGTACTTC; CDR3aa: CASSARSGLYRHSKETQYF
d_gene: NA; j_gene: TRBJ1-2; abundance: NA; v_gene: TRBV19; CDR3nt: TGTGCCAGTATTGGGGGGGCGGGTTTCGTCTATGGCTACACCTTC; CDR3aa: CASIGGAGFVYGYTF
d_gene: TRBD2; j_gene: TRBJ2-1; abundance: NA; v_gene: TRBV25-1; CDR3nt: TGTGCCAGCAGTCCCCCTAGCGGGCGCTACAATGAGCAGTTCTTC; CDR3aa: CASSPPSGRYNEQFF
d_gene: NA; j_gene: TRBJ1-2; abundance: NA; v_gene: TRBV19; CDR3nt: TGTGCCAGTAGTACCGGGGGGGGCGGCACCGGGAACTATGGCTACACCTTC; CDR3aa: CASSTGGGGTGNYGYTF
d_gene: NA; j_gene: TRBJ2-3; abundance: NA; v_gene: TRBV12-5; CDR3nt: TGTGCTAGTGCTTTCTCCGGTAACACAGATACGCAGTATTTT; CDR3aa: CASAFSGNTDTQYF
d_gene: NA; j_gene: TRBJ1-1; abundance: once; v_gene: TRBV25-1; CDR3nt: TGTGCCAGCAGTTCCCATTTCACTTTCTTT; CDR3aa: CASSSHFTFF
d_gene: NA; j_gene: TRBJ2-5; abundance: NA; v_gene: TRBV11-3; CDR3nt: TGTGCCAGCAGCTTAGGAGGGGCAGAGACCCAGTACTTC; CDR3aa: CASSLGGAETQYF
d_gene: TRBD2; j_gene: TRBJ2-5; abundance: NA; v_gene: TRBV7-2; CDR3nt: TGTGCCAGCAGCTTAATTTCGGGTAGCGGGGGGCCGGGTGGCCAGTACTTC; CDR3aa: CASSLISGSGGPGGQYF
d_gene: TRBD2; j_gene: TRBJ2-3; abundance: NA; v_gene: TRBV7-2; CDR3nt: TGTGCCAGCAGCGCGGGGGGGGCCGGAGATACGCAGTATTTT; CDR3aa: CASSAGGAGDTQYF
d_gene: TRBD2; j_gene: TRBJ2-1; abundance: NA; v_gene: TRBV7-3; CDR3nt: TGTGCCAGCAGCTTAACGCCTAGCGGGAGGGCCGATGAGCAGTTCTTC; CDR3aa: CASSLTPSGRADEQFF
d_gene: TRBD1; j_gene: TRBJ1-2; abundance: NA; v_gene: TRBV5-1; CDR3nt: TGCGCCAGCAGCCCTGGGACAGGATACCCCTATGGCTACACCTTC; CDR3aa: CASSPGTGYPYGYTF
d_gene: NA; j_gene: TRBJ1-1; abundance: once; v_gene: TRBV19; CDR3nt: TGTGCCAGTAGTATACAGGCCCCAGGAAGTGAAGCTTTCTTT; CDR3aa: CASSIQAPGSEAFF
d_gene: NA; j_gene: TRBJ2-5; abundance: NA; v_gene: TRBV5-1; CDR3nt: TGCGCCAGCAGCTCATCAGCAGGGGGGGAGACCCAGTACTTC; CDR3aa: CASSSSAGGETQYF
d_gene: NA; j_gene: TRBJ1-2; abundance: NA; v_gene: TRBV15; CDR3nt: TGTGCCACCGGGGGAGCGACCTATGGCTACACCTTC; CDR3aa: CATGGATYGYTF
d_gene: NA; j_gene: TRBJ1-5; abundance: NA; v_gene: TRBV6-5; CDR3nt: TGTGCCAGCAGTTCCATGGACGGGAGTCAGCCCCAGCATTTT; CDR3aa: CASSSMDGSQPQHF
d_gene: NA; j_gene: TRBJ1-1; abundance: NA; v_gene: TRBV5-1; CDR3nt: TGCGCCAGCAGCCCGGAGTGGGGGCGCACTGAAGCTTTCTTT; CDR3aa: CASSPEWGRTEAFF
d_gene: NA; j_gene: TRBJ2-3; abundance: NA; v_gene: TRBV19; CDR3nt: TGTGCCAGTAGTACGCGATACTACGCCGGCGGAGATACGCAGTATTTT; CDR3aa: CASSTRYYAGGDTQYF
d_gene: NA; j_gene: TRBJ1-1; abundance: NA; v_gene: TRBV28; CDR3nt: TGTGCCAGCAGTTCTCCGGGACTTTCCGGCGGGCACACTGAAGCTTTCTTT; CDR3aa: CASSSPGLSGGHTEAFF
d_gene: NA; j_gene: TRBJ2-2; abundance: once; v_gene: TRBV4-3; CDR3nt: TGCGCCAGCAGCCAAGGTAGCGTCTCCGGGGAGCTGTTTTTT; CDR3aa: CASSQGSVSGELFF
d_gene: NA; j_gene: TRBJ2-1; abundance: NA; v_gene: TRBV9; CDR3nt: TGTGCCAGCAGCTTATCCTACGGCAGTGAGCAGTTCTTC; CDR3aa: CASSLSYGSEQFF
d_gene: TRBD2; j_gene: TRBJ2-3; abundance: NA; v_gene: TRBV2; CDR3nt: TGTGCCAGCACTAGCGGGGTGAAGGATACGCAGTATTTT; CDR3aa: CASTSGVKDTQYF
d_gene: TRBD1; j_gene: TRBJ1-1; abundance: once; v_gene: TRBV5-4; CDR3nt: TGTGCCAGCAGCTTGGGTTCCGGGACAGGCAACTTGAACACTGAAGCTTTCTTT; CDR3aa: CASSLGSGTGNLNTEAFF
d_gene: NA; j_gene: TRBJ1-5; abundance: once; v_gene: TRBV4-3; CDR3nt: TGCGCCAGCAGCCAACAGACAGGATACAATCAGCCCCAGCATTTT; CDR3aa: CASSQQTGYNQPQHF
d_gene: TRBD1; j_gene: TRBJ1-1; abundance: NA; v_gene: TRBV5-8; CDR3nt: TGTGCCAGCAGCTTTTGGGGACAGGGTAACACTGAAGCTTTCTTT; CDR3aa: CASSFWGQGNTEAFF
d_gene: TRBD1; j_gene: TRBJ1-5; abundance: NA; v_gene: TRBV5-6; CDR3nt: TGTGCCAGCAGTTCCGGACAGGGGAACCTAAATCAGCCCCAGCATTTT; CDR3aa: CASSSGQGNLNQPQHF
d_gene: TRBD1; j_gene: TRBJ1-2; abundance: few; v_gene: TRBV5-4; CDR3nt: TGTGCCAGCAGCCCCCTAAGTGTGACAGGGTTCCTCTATGGCTACACCTTC; CDR3aa: CASSPLSVTGFLYGYTF
d_gene: TRBD2; j_gene: TRBJ2-5; abundance: few; v_gene: TRBV12-5; CDR3nt: TGTGCTAGTGCCCTACTTAGCGGGGGAACGGAGACCCAGTACTTC; CDR3aa: CASALLSGGTETQYF
d_gene: TRBD1; j_gene: TRBJ1-5; abundance: NA; v_gene: TRBV10-3; CDR3nt: TGTGCCATCAGCAGGGACAGAAATCAGCCCCAGCATTTT; CDR3aa: CAISRDRNQPQHF